This T cell receptor (beta chain) was captured in a study of cytomegalovirus exposure and HLA in healthy donors (dated by TCRdb to about 2017). Broadly, across the study: In an earlier analysis of around 540 of the donors, under 300 Gb of sequence data and 120 million or so unique TCR beta sequences from about 190 million T cells were reported. The later analysis used no new phenotypic data to find candidate immune exposures, relying instead on TCR beta sequences and their occurrence across donors. The aim of the study was to test whether cataloging public T cell receptors could identify signatures of past pathogen exposure. HLA typing included class I and class II loci at four-digit resolution. In an earlier analysis of a few hundred of the donors, high-throughput TCR beta sequencing was used to judge whether each TCR beta V gene segment behaved as functional or pseudogenic. Of the roughly 400 genotyped donors, roughly 80% were placed in the genetic ancestry cluster associated with self-reported Caucasian donors. Every repertoire in the discovery cohort had been generated on one and the same sequencing platform. Four or five DR-DQ haplotypes were treated as single units for association and clustering because of strong linkage in the cohort. The number of donors typed differed by locus, with about 629-630 for A, B, C, DRB1 and DQB1, approximately 500 for DQA1, about 610 for DPA1, and under 490 for DPB1. Approximately 310 gigabases of sequencing data and 78 million or so unique TCR sequences were included in an early release covering several hundred HLA-typed donors. Besides the first cohort of around 700 subjects, a separate validation cohort made up of around 120 different subjects was used. Across approximately 420 genotyped donors of the cohort, an average of about 250,000 unique TCR beta nucleotide sequences per donor were sequenced, and roughly 20% of those sequences were non-productive. A later analysis re-analyzed previously published TCR beta repertoires from 500 to 700 donors and added high-resolution HLA genotyping to study TCR occurrence patterns. High-throughput TCR immunosequencing, statistical association of individual TCRs with disease status, and machine learning were combined to predict cytomegalovirus infection status. Using immunosequencing, the study profiled T cell repertoires from approximately 700 subjects and related those repertoires to cytomegalovirus serostatus. Alongside the repertoire data, information on donor age, sex, ethnicity and CMV serostatus was compiled. A later genetic analysis took genome-wide SNP genotypes for about 55% of the 666 donors and used that subset as a discovery cohort.

To prepare the library, the immunoSEQ multiplex PCR assay was applied. For the multiplex PCR, a mixture combining 60 forward primers for TCR Vbeta segments and 13 reverse primers for TCR Jbeta segments was used. A multiplex PCR assay on genomic DNA amplified the CDR3 region of rearranged TCR beta genes. On the Illumina HiSeq System, the amplified TCR beta libraries were sequenced as 87-base-pair reads. The study's own analysis went as follows. In a later analysis, some 80 million unique TCR beta chains were counted across the 650 to 750 repertoires, and roughly 10 million of these chains were shared by at least two donors. To remove PCR and sequencing errors, raw reads were error-corrected and collapsed into unique sequences using a nearest-neighbor algorithm that merged closely related sequences. CDR3 sequences were aligned to IMGT reference sequences to assign V, D and J gene segments. Each retained sequence needed at least a six-nucleotide match to both a V gene segment and a J gene segment. A rearrangement was called productive if the CDR3 had no stop codons and remained in frame with V and J, and every other rearrangement was called non-productive. Following IMGT convention, CDR3 was defined as the stretch from the second conserved V-encoded cysteine up to the conserved J-encoded phenylalanine. Sequences without an unambiguous match to a single V gene segment were excluded from the earlier analysis of over 500 of the donors. An earlier analysis of 500 to 600 of the donors classified V segments as functional when productive rearrangements were above 56.7% and as segregating when the standard deviation between donors was above 5%. A statistical classification framework was developed to diagnose cytomegalovirus status using the catalog of TCR beta chain sequences. A later analysis assigned V and J genes by comparing TCR nucleotide sequences with IMGT/GENE-DB human TR gene sequences. Using the TCRdist pipeline, a later analysis assigned CDR3 sequences along with most-parsimonious VDJ recombination scenarios. In a later analysis, each TCR beta chain was defined by its CDR3 amino acid sequence together with its V-gene family, and reads lacking a unique V-gene family were excluded. As a way to deal with suspected cross-contamination and a sequencing artifact, a later analysis dropped 592 nucleotide sequences that were highly shared and had low generation probability. A later analysis calculated a clonal expansion index for each public chain from normalized within-repertoire ranks of inferred template counts. In a later analysis, generation probabilities were computed with a VDJ recombination model fitted to out-of-frame rearrangements, and the resulting probabilities were checked against IGoR. Hypergeometric tests were used in a later analysis to score TCR-TCR, TCR-HLA and TCR-CMV co-occurrence, with a repertoire-size bias correction applied to the TCR pairs. A later analysis estimated false discovery rates by permuting HLA or CMV assignments 20 times. In a later analysis, co-occurring TCRs were grouped using DBSCAN, and TCRdist sequence similarity was added for clustering within HLA-allele-positive subsets. Repertoires with fewer than 30,000 or more than 120,000 public chains were left out of co-occurrence clustering, as were five repertoires with anomalous nucleotide sharing. Not all clones reach the TCRdb copy of this immuneACCESS table, which keeps in-frame sequences only. Checked studies attribute under half of the gap to unresolved V genes and leave the rest unexplained. That table furnishes V, J and clone size, whereas the DNA furnished D and trimming. This sample lists 95,000 to 100,000 clones; 76% were detected once. Over 3.5% of the sample goes to the ten largest clones.

In the germline V gene (reference sequence), CDR1 corresponds to LNHDA and CDR2 to SQIVND. The CDR3 covers 12 residues, taking in both the cysteine and the phenylalanine. Of all the DNA, just the CDR3 is kept, 36 bases in frame from base 1. The junction carries 14 bases between V and J, which are trimmed by 6 bases and 10 bases respectively. The count of this clone is one. There is no known antigen for this receptor. The record has no base qualities; no much larger clone is one base away. The cohort was made up of roughly 670 healthy bone marrow donors. Cohort members were all nominally healthy when sampled, although unrecorded immune exposures were likely present. The donor tested CMV seronegative, placing the donor among the 350 to 400 seronegative members of the cohort. A peripheral blood sample was provided by each donor, and peripheral blood mononuclear cells were used for TCR beta sequencing. The Qiagen DNeasy Blood Extraction Kit was used to extract genomic DNA from the blood cell samples.

General conclusions and limits of the study: A cluster of highly shared sequence variants was judged likely to represent a technical artifact of the sequencing pipeline. In vitro tests confirmed that three of the cytomegalovirus-associated TCR beta chains recognize cytomegalovirus antigens. The presence/absence analyses assumed that sequencing depth was roughly uniform across donors, and that assumption may not be true. Because some donors lacked HLA typing at each locus, the association tests relied only on the typed subset. While some public TCRs were present in many individuals, most TCR sequences turned up only very rarely across donors. This cohort had only TCR beta chains sequenced, and the lack of alpha or paired-chain data limited which features could be detected. Specific HLA alleles were associated with 15,000 to 20,000 TCR beta sequences at a false discovery rate of 0.05 in a later analysis. The earlier analysis of about 600 of the donors excluded approximately 15 rarely observed V segments, including chromosome 9 orphons, because counts were too low. The classifier was reported to diagnose cytomegalovirus status with high specificity and sensitivity in both the original cohort and the validation cohort. Linkage disequilibrium might explain the correlated functional status among segregating V segments, but an unknown experimental factor could not be ruled out. An association between a missense DCLRE1C variant and V-gene and J-gene trimming of TCR beta chains was found in a later genetic analysis and replicated in an independent cohort. Compared with the approximately 670-donor mean, donors in an Asian-associated ancestry cluster had fewer N-insertions in productive TCRs, according to a later genetic analysis. A further reported finding was that TCR beta sequences accurately predicted the HLA-A and HLA-B alleles for most subjects in the first cohort. A later analysis reported that several top co-occurrence clusters appeared linked to parvovirus B19, influenza, CMV and Epstein-Barr virus. In the study, roughly 160 TCR beta chains were listed as associated with cytomegalovirus. Some IMGT-functional V segments, including TRBV6-2 and TRBV6-3, could not be told apart with the 87-base-pair reads, so those segments were excluded. Compared with equally common non-associated chains, HLA-associated TCR beta chains in a later analysis were more clonally expanded and had lower generation probabilities. For the cohort, immune exposure information was limited to CMV serostatus. According to the authors, the approach could potentially be generalized to other disease states and immunological phenotypes. Assigning TCR associations to individual alleles was difficult when HLA alleles, especially DR and DQ, strongly co-occurred. In a later analysis, most CMV-associated TCR beta chains were found to appear HLA-restricted, with HLA associations seemingly driven largely by CMV exposure. In a later analysis, the rate of TCR association differed among HLA loci, with DRB1 alleles having the most associated TCRs and HLA-C alleles having the fewest. In an earlier analysis of roughly 560 of the donors, most TCR beta V segments were observed in productive rearrangements about 87% or about 30% of the time, broadly matching IMGT annotations.

The chain is assembled from TRBV19 and TRBJ2-3; 5 matching bases give a weak D call of TRBD2. The receptor's source is a middle-aged man in good health and CMV-seronegative. The sample consisted of PBMCs. The nucleotide sequence reads TGTGCCAGTAGGGGAGTTAGTGGGGCGCAGTATTTT. It specifies CASRGVSGAQYF.